The next 27 T cell receptor beta chains were all read from a single sample in a study of Ad26.COV2.S vaccination and SARS-CoV-2 variants. Using immunoSEQ multiplex PCR, the repertoire was profiled, and TCRdb retains in-frame clones only, with some absent. This sample carries roughly 330,000 clones, roughly 90% of them seen once, and the ten largest clones take 5.5%. The treatment here: about 20 received Ad26.COV2.S at low or high dose, single or two shots; about 5 received placebo; per-sample allocation not given. The samples were gathered on day 63 after the first injection of vaccine or placebo. The source material was peripheral blood, sampled in a trial of Ad26.COV2.S vaccine versus placebo. These receptors were taken from a person aged 18-60 years who received the Ad26.COV2.S COVID-19 vaccine or a placebo.

Here the CDR3 DNA reads TGTGCCAGCAGCCAAAAGTCGTGGGGACAGGGTGGTGTGGTAGAGACCCAGTACTTC. Translated, it gives CASSQKSWGQGGVVETQYF. This chain uses TRBV3-1 (or the pseudogene TRBV3-2) with TRBJ2-5; the match to TRBD1 covers 9 bases. V dropped 2 bases and J dropped 4; count of bases not matched to a gene: 17. Germline lookup yields CDR1 LGHDT and CDR2 YNNKEL (reference sequence). The CDR3 loop spans 19 amino acids.

This clone was found a few times. The CDR3 protein is CASSFLGHTEAFF. The CDR3 DNA reads TGTGCCAGCAGCTTTTTGGGGCACACTGAAGCTTTCTTT. J is TRBJ1-1 and V is TRBV7-2; D might be TRBD1 (5 bases). V was clipped by 3 bases and J by 3 bases, with 8 bases between them. The CDR3 is 13 residues long. Germline CDR1 is SGHTA and CDR2 is FQGNSA.

The chain carries TRBV6-2 or TRBV6-3 and TRBJ1-2; maybe TRBD1 (6 bases). Trimming took off 6 bases at V and 6 bases at J, with 17 bases between the two ends. CDR3 length: 14 amino acids. From germline, CDR1 is MNHEY and CDR2 SVGEGT. CDR3 in amino acids: CASSTQQGWNGYTF. CDR3 nucleotides: TGTGCCAGCAGCACACAACAGGGTTGGAATGGCTACACCTTC.

The V and J genes are TRBV10-3 and TRBJ1-2, with TRBD1 matching over 7 bases. With V trimmed by 1 base and J by 1 base, 0 bases remained unmatched. This CDR3 is 14 amino acids long. From germline, CDR1 is ENHRY and CDR2 SYGVKD. The CDR3 reads CAISEWDSNYGYTF. DNA for the CDR3: TGTGCCATCAGTGAGTGGGACAGTAACTATGGCTACACCTTC.

The chain links TRBV11-3 to TRBJ2-6, with D possibly called TRBD1 or TRBD2 (5 bases each). The CDR3 sequence is 17 residues long. Germline V lookup: CDR1 SGHNT, CDR2 YENEEA. The V gene lost 6 bases and the J gene lost 0 bases, with 15 bases spanning the gap. For the CDR3, the DNA is TGTGCCAGCAGGTCCTCGGGGCGATTCTCTGGGGCCAACGTCCTGACTTTC. This gives the protein CASRSSGRFSGANVLTF.

V and J are TRBV6-5 and TRBJ1-2; D gene unclear. V was pared by 6 bases and J by 4 bases, with 12 bases between. Germline assignment: CDR1 MNHEY and CDR2 SVGAGI. This CDR3 has 13 residues. CDR3 sequence (DNA): TGTGCCAGCAGCCAGCCTCCGCTCTATGGCTACACCTTC. This codes for CASSQPPLYGYTF.

This sequence joins TRBV6-2 or TRBV6-3 and TRBJ1-5, with a possible D match to TRBD1 (6 bases). The CDR3 has 15 residues. The V gene lost 5 bases and the J gene lost 6 bases, with 17 bases spanning the gap. CDR1 and CDR2 (germline): MNHEY, SVGEGT. In nucleotides, the CDR3 is TGTGCCAGCAGTCCCTCGGGTCAGGGGAGTCAGCCCCAGCATTTT. Translating gives CASSPSGQGSQPQHF.

This chain joins TRBV29-1 and TRBJ1-1; no definite D call. The germline V and J ends were trimmed by 5 bases and 1 base, with 14 bases remaining between them. The CDR3 is made up of 14 amino acids. Germline loops: CDR1 SQVTM, CDR2 ANQGSEA. The CDR3 region is CSVRSPLGNTEAFF. The CDR3 DNA sequence: TGCAGCGTTCGTTCCCCTTTAGGGAACACTGAAGCTTTCTTT.

The chain couples TRBV19 to TRBJ2-1; 12 nucleotides agree with TRBD1. Unmatched junction bases numbered 7, after V lost 3 bases and J lost 7 bases. This CDR3 has 16 residues. Germline CDR1 LNHDA, CDR2 SQIVND (reference sequence). The CDR3 sequence is CASSILGTGGQNEQFF. The CDR3 DNA sequence: TGTGCCAGTAGTATCCTCGGGACAGGGGGCCAGAATGAGCAGTTCTTC.

This chain links TRBV12-3 or TRBV12-4 with TRBJ1-1; D gene ambiguous. The CDR3 consists of 12 residues. V lost 5 bases and J 3 bases, leaving 7 bases between the germline ends. DNA for the CDR3: TGTGCCAGCAGTATGGGCCACACTGAAGCTTTCTTT. Translated, it gives CASSMGHTEAFF.

J is TRBJ1-4 and V is TRBV4-3; D remains ambiguous. The CDR3 is 18 amino acids. V was pared by 2 bases and J by 2 bases, with 18 bases between. Germline V gene lookup returns CDR1 LGHNA and CDR2 YSLEER. The CDR3 sequence is CASSQLEIRMGTNEKLFF. The CDR3 coding sequence is TGCGCCAGCAGCCAACTAGAGATCCGAATGGGTACTAATGAAAAACTGTTTTTT.

The sample holds a few counts of this clone. V usage is TRBV6-2 or TRBV6-3 and J usage is TRBJ2-1, with TRBD2 matching over 10 bases. This CDR3 contains 15 residues. The ends lost 5 bases at V and 0 bases at J; junction bases unmatched: 1. Germline values: CDR1 MNHEY, CDR2 SVGEGT. For the CDR3, the DNA is TGTGCCAGCAGTCAGCGGGGGGGCTCCTACAATGAGCAGTTCTTC. Translating it yields CASSQRGGSYNEQFF.

The chain links TRBV7-9 to TRBJ2-1; D is undetermined. Trimming shortened V by 3 bases and J by 4 bases, and 7 bases separated the two germline ends. Germline CDR1 and CDR2: SEHNR and FQNEAQ (reference sequence). The CDR3 consists of 13 residues. The CDR3 coding sequence is TGTGCCAGCAGCTTTCGTCAGTACAATGAGCAGTTCTTC. This gives the protein CASSFRQYNEQFF.

The chain uses TRBV28 and TRBJ1-5; D is perhaps TRBD1 (5 bases). The CDR3 sequence is 15 residues long. Germline V CDR1 and CDR2: MDHEN, SYDVKM. Trimming stripped 8 bases from V and 4 bases from J, with 18 bases between. CDR3 bases: TGTGCCAGCTCCTGGGACCGAGGGTGGAATCAGCCCCAGCATTTT. This encodes CASSWDRGWNQPQHF.

The rearrangement uses TRBV9 and TRBJ1-2; 9 bases agree with TRBD1. The J segment lost 7 bases and the V segment lost 3 bases, leaving 4 bases of the junction unmatched. CDR1 and CDR2 (germline): SGDLS, YYNGEE. This CDR3 spans 13 amino acids. CDR3 region: CASSAGQGGGYTF. The CDR3 DNA is TGTGCCAGCAGCGCGGGACAGGGAGGTGGCTACACCTTC. The entire variable domain, with the rest obtained from reference TRBV9 and TRBJ1-2, is as follows: DSGVTQTPKHLITATGQRVTLRCSPRSGDLSVYWYQQSLDQGLQFLIQYYNGEERAKGNILERFSAQQFPDLHSELNLSSLELGDSALYFCASSAGQGGGYTFGSGTRLTVV.

The chain combines TRBV6-1 with TRBJ1-1; D gene unclear. The germline gives CDR1 MNHNS, CDR2 SASEGT. V was shortened by 2 bases and J by 4 bases, with 14 bases between the two germline ends. This CDR3 is built from 15 residues. Here the CDR3 reads CASSEIGFGTTEAFF. The CDR3 coding sequence is TGTGCCAGCAGTGAAATCGGGTTTGGAACCACTGAAGCTTTCTTT.

The V and J genes are TRBV7-2 and TRBJ2-6; 7 positions match TRBD1. The J segment lost 1 base and the V segment lost 5 bases, leaving 8 bases of the junction unmatched. The CDR3 loop spans 17 amino acids. CDR1 and CDR2 (germline): SGHTA, FQGNSA. CDR3 protein: CASSQRTGWSGANVLTF. CDR3 nucleotides: TGTGCCAGCAGCCAGAGGACAGGTTGGTCTGGGGCCAACGTCCTGACTTTC.

J is TRBJ2-1 and V is TRBV7-9, with 11 nucleotides matching TRBD2. V shed 5 bases, J shed 10 bases, and the junction held 16 bases outside the gene matches. The CDR3 totals 17 residues. The germline gives CDR1 SEHNR, CDR2 FQNEAQ (reference sequence). The CDR3 is CASSPRLAGMRTDEQFF. The CDR3 DNA reads TGTGCCAGCAGCCCTAGACTAGCGGGAATGAGAACGGACGAGCAGTTCTTC.

As DNA, the CDR3 is TGCGCCAGCAGCCAAGGACCGATTGGGGTGGAATTAAGAAACACCATATATTTT. This encodes CASSQGPIGVELRNTIYF. This rearrangement joins TRBV4-3 to TRBJ1-3; D remains ambiguous. The length of the CDR3 is 18 residues. Germline CDR1 reads LGHNA; CDR2 reads YSLEER. The V end lost 1 base, the J end lost 5 bases, and 21 bases lay between the germline ends.

The rearrangement joins TRBV27 to TRBJ2-7; 10 nucleotides agree with TRBD2. With 5 bases clipped from V and 4 bases from J, the junction kept 8 bases outside the gene matches. From germline, CDR1 is MNHEY and CDR2 SMNVEV (reference sequence). The CDR3 runs 15 residues. CDR3 nucleotide sequence: TGTGCCAGCAGTCTGTCGGGACTAGCGTTATACGAGCAGTACGTC. The encoded protein is CASSLSGLALYEQYV.

The chain uses TRBV6-9 and TRBJ2-1, with TRBD2 matching 8 bases. This CDR3 comprises 16 residues. J lost 9 bases, V lost 6 bases, and 16 bases had no gene match. From germline, CDR1 is MNHGY and CDR2 SVAAGI. The CDR3 DNA is TGTGCCAGCAGACCTAGGGGACTAGTCCCTTCTAGTGAGCAGTTCTTC. Translating it yields CASRPRGLVPSSEQFF.

The J gene is TRBJ1-2, the V gene TRBV6-2 or TRBV6-3; D gene uncertain. CDR1 and CDR2 from the germline V gene are MNHEY and SVGEGT. The CDR3 is 13 amino acids. Trimming removed 6 bases at V and 6 bases at J, with 14 bases between. CDR3 in DNA: TGTGCCAGCAGCCCAAGTGTACTCCATGGCTACACCTTC. As protein: CASSPSVLHGYTF.

The gene calls are TRBV5-1 and TRBJ1-2, with a tentative D call TRBD1 (5 bases). The germline V gene encodes CDR1 SGHRS and CDR2 YFSETQ. Trimming took 0 bases from V and 3 from J, leaving 12 bases between them. This CDR3 has 15 amino acids. CDR3 region: CASSLVGRADYGYTF. DNA of the CDR3: TGCGCCAGCAGCTTGGTGGGCAGGGCGGACTATGGCTACACCTTC.

The chain combines TRBV3-1 (or the pseudogene TRBV3-2) with TRBJ1-4; the D gene is possibly TRBD1 (6 bases). The CDR3 spans 14 residues. Trimming removed 4 bases at V and 11 bases at J, with 17 bases between. CDR1 and CDR2 (germline): LGHDT, YNNKEL (reference sequence). The CDR3: CASSLQTGVVKLFF. CDR3 DNA: TGTGCCAGCAGCCTTCAGACAGGCGTAGTCAAACTGTTTTTT.

This rearrangement joins TRBV30 to TRBJ1-5; D is undetermined. CDR1 is GTSNPN and CDR2 is SVGIG in the germline V gene (reference sequence). Trimming stripped 2 bases from V and 4 bases from J, with 12 bases between. The CDR3 runs to 14 residues. In DNA, the CDR3 is TGTGCCTGGAGTCCCCCCGTGGGGAATCAGCCCCAGCATTTT. This sequence encodes CAWSPPVGNQPQHF.

This clone was seen at least ten times. The V and J genes are TRBV30 and TRBJ1-2; D might be TRBD1 (5 bases). Per germline, CDR1 GTSNPN and CDR2 SVGIG (reference sequence). The V end lost 0 bases, the J end lost 3 bases, and 11 bases lay between the germline ends. The CDR3 loop spans 14 amino acids. DNA of the CDR3: TGTGCCTGGAGTGTAGTCCCCAGGGACTATGGCTACACCTTC. It encodes CAWSVVPRDYGYTF.

The rearrangement joins TRBV27 to TRBJ1-5; D unresolved. CDR1 MNHEY and CDR2 SMNVEV come from the germline V gene (reference sequence). CDR3 length: 14 residues. The ends were cut back, 2 bases at V and 0 bases at J, with 5 bases in the middle. The CDR3 nucleotides are TGTGCCAGCAGTTTAAGTATTAGCAATCAGCCCCAGCATTTT. Translating gives CASSLSISNQPQHF.